Here is one T cell receptor beta chain with its context. The antigen is undetermined. The data were obtained in a study of cytotoxic CD8 clonotypes in ibrutinib-treated CLL. Study overall: Mean productive templates were about 260,000; mean productive rearrangements were over 80,000.

Study-wide results and caveats: Collection times varied between progressing and sustained-remission patients.

The sequencing depth, 1 in 200,000 to 1 in 1 million T cells, was the target. Generated by immunoSEQ multiplex PCR, the TCRdb table keeps only in-frame clones and is missing some. Among around 330,000 clones listed, under 70% were seen once. From germline, CDR1 is SGHTA and CDR2 FQGNSA. J lost 9 bases, V lost 4 bases, and 6 bases had no gene match. This CDR3 has 15 amino acids. For TCR beta libraries, approximately 2 micrograms of genomic DNA were obtained from cryopreserved PBMCs. The chain uses TRBV7-2 and TRBJ2-1; 13 bases align to TRBD2. Source: PBMCs, taken after 36 months of ibrutinib treatment. The sequence came from a human donor with chronic lymphocytic leukemia. The CDR3 is CASSSGLAGRSEQFF. The CDR3 region has the DNA TGTGCCAGCAGCTCGGGACTAGCGGGAAGGAGTGAGCAGTTCTTC.